This T cell receptor beta chain was obtained from a study of technical replicates of blood from a few donors. The table came from immunoSEQ multiplex PCR; TCRdb's copy has only in-frame clones and leaves some out. The sample holds tens of thousands of clones, approximately 92% seen once. This CDR3 spans 15 amino acids. Germline V lookup: CDR1 MNHEY, CDR2 SMNVEV (reference sequence). J gave up 3 bases and V 4 bases, and 3 bases lay outside the gene matches. The sequencing sample was made of T cells isolated from PBMCs. The chain employs TRBV27 and TRBJ2-7, with 13 nucleotides matching TRBD2. The clonotype originates from a human donor in good health. CDR3 nucleotide sequence: TGTGCCAGCAGTTCCGGGACTAGCGGGAACTACGAGCAGTACTTC. Protein: CASSSGTSGNYEQYF.